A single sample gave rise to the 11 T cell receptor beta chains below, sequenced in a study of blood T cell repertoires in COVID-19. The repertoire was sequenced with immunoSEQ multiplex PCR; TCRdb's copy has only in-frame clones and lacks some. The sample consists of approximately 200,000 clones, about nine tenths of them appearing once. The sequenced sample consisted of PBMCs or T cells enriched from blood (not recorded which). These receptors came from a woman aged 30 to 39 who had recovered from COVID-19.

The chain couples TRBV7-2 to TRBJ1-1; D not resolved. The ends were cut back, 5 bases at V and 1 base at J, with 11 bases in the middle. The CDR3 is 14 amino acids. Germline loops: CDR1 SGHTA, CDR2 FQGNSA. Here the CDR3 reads CASSQYTGNTEAFF. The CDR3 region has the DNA TGTGCCAGCAGCCAATATACGGGGAACACTGAAGCTTTCTTT.

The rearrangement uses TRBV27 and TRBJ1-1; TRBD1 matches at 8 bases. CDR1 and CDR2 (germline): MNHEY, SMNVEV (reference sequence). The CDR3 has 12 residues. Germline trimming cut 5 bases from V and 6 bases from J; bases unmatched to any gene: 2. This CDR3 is CASSGQGPEAFF. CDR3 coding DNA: TGTGCCAGCAGTGGACAGGGTCCTGAAGCTTTCTTT.

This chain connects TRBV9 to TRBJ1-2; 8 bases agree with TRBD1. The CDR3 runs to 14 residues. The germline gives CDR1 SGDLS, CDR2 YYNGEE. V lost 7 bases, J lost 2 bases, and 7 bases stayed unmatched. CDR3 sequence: CASFSQGVNYGYTF. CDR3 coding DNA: TGTGCCAGCTTTTCACAGGGGGTCAACTATGGCTACACCTTC.

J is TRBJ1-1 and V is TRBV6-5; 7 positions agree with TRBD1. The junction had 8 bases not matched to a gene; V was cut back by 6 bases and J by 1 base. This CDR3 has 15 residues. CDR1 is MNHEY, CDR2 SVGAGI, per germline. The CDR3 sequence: CASRLRQGANTEAFF. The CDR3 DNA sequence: TGTGCCAGCAGACTAAGACAGGGAGCGAACACTGAAGCTTTCTTT.

CDR3 protein: CASSESRNGSGPGEKLFF. CDR3 DNA: TGCGCCAGCAGTGAGTCGAGGAATGGTTCAGGTCCGGGAGAAAAACTGTTTTTT. The chain recombines TRBV10-1 with TRBJ1-4; no firm D call. The CDR3 consists of 18 residues. The germline V gene encodes CDR1 WNHNN and CDR2 SYGVQD (reference sequence). The ends were cut back, 0 bases at V and 8 bases at J, with 22 bases in the middle.

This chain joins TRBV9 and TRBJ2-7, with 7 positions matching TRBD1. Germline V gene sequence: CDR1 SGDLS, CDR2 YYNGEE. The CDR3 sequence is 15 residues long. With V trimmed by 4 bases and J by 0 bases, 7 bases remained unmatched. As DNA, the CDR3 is TGTGCCAGCAGCCCAGGACAGGCGGGCTCCTACGAGCAGTACTTC. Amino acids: CASSPGQAGSYEQYF.

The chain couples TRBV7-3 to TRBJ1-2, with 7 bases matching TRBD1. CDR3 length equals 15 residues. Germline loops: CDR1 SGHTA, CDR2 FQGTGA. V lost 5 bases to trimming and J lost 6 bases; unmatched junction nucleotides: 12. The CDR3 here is CASSLTGEGFDGYTF. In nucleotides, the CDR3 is TGTGCCAGCAGCCTCACAGGGGAAGGATTCGATGGCTACACCTTC.

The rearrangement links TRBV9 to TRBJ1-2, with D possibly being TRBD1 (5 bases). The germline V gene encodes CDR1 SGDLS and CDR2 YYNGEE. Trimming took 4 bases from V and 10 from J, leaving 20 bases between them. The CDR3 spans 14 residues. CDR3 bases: TGTGCCAGCAGCCCGCGAGGAGGGGTAGGGGACTACACCTTC. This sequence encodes CASSPRGGVGDYTF.

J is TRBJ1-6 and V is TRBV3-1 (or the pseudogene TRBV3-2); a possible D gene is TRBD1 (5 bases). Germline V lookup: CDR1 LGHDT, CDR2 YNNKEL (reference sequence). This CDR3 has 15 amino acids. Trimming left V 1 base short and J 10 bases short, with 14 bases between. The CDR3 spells CASSQGRGAQSPLHF. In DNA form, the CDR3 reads TGTGCCAGCAGCCAAGGGCGTGGGGCGCAGTCACCCCTCCACTTT.

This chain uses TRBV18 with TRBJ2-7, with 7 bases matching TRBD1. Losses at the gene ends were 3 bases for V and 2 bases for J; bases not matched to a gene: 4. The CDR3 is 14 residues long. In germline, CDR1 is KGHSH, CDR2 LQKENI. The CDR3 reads CASSPTGVTYEQYF. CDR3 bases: TGTGCCAGCTCACCTACAGGGGTTACCTACGAGCAGTACTTC.

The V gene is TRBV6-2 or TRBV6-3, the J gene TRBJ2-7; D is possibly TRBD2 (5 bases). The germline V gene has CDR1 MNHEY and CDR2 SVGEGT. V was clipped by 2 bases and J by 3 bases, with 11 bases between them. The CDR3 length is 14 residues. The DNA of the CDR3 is TGTGCCAGCAGTTACACGGCGGAGGTCTACGAGCAGTACTTC. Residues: CASSYTAEVYEQYF.